This T cell receptor beta chain was obtained from a study of OX40 agonist ivuxolimab in advanced cancers. About the study as a whole: Ivuxolimab, which targeted the costimulatory receptor OX40 (CD134), was an agonistic, fully human IgG2 monoclonal antibody. Intravenous ivuxolimab was administered to patients every 2 weeks at six dose levels: 0.01, 0.1, 0.3, 1.5, 3 and 10 mg/kg. Among the roughly 50 dose-escalation patients, around 20 had hepatocellular carcinoma, approximately 15 melanoma, 9 renal cell carcinoma and 9 head and neck cancer. In the dose-escalation cohort, approximately 82% of patients were male, and the mean age was 60 years with a range of about 20 to 80. Patients were allowed to have had prior anti-PD-1, anti-PD-L1 or anti-CTLA-4 therapy, and 40% of the dose-escalation patients had been treated with checkpoint inhibitors. Partial responses were achieved by three dose-escalation patients, of whom one had hepatocellular carcinoma and two had cutaneous melanoma. The point of sequencing TCRbeta in the periphery was to test whether ivuxolimab changed TCR sequence diversity and drove clonal T-cell expansion. The monotherapy dose-escalation portion (N = 52 patients) of the phase I ivuxolimab trial is reported in the paper.

Genomic DNA was extracted from sorted cells for sequencing of the TCRbeta CDR3 region. The immunoSEQ Assay was used to sequence the TCRbeta CDR3 regions. The table comes from immuneACCESS by way of TCRdb, which keeps in-frame sequences with V and J called. Part of the clones is missing from these tables; in studies checked, under half for an unresolved V gene and the rest for unknown reasons. Here the sample has approximately 61,000 clones; about 82% occur a single time. Roughly 2.1% of the sample goes to the ten largest clones. Its CDR3 holds 15 amino acids, cysteine through phenylalanine. Only CDR3 DNA is held: 45 bases, read in frame from base 1. V gives up 1 base and J gives up 2 bases, and the segment between their germline ends measures 12 bases. CDR1 KGHSH and CDR2 LQKENI are derived from the germline V gene. The trial excluded patients who had a history of autoimmune disease or were on systemic immunosuppression. Peripheral blood for TCR sequencing was collected from all dose cohorts at baseline, on cycle 4 day 1, and on cycle 7 day 1. Samples were obtained from an open-label, multicenter, first-in-human phase I dose-escalation trial of ivuxolimab. Adults with locally advanced or metastatic melanoma, renal cell, hepatocellular, or head and neck squamous cell carcinoma were enrolled in the trial. Before TCR sequencing, CD4+ T cells and CD8+ T cells were sorted from peripheral blood as separate populations.

Details on this clone: This clone's antigen is unknown. No much larger clone is present one base from it, and per-base qualities are unavailable.

The investigation overall reported the following: Low levels of normalized T-cell clonal expansion were also seen in some patients who did not respond. In partial responders in the 0.1-3.0 mg/kg groups, normalized peripheral clonal expansion was found to be among the lowest, especially among CD8+ T cells. At doses from 0.1 to 3.0 mg/kg, clonal expansion was seen in both CD4+ and CD8+ blood T cells between baseline and week 6. Which antigens the clonally expanded peripheral T cells were specific for was not determined. After ivuxolimab, CD8+ T cells had more expanded clones than CD4+ T cells on average.

Sequences were derived from CD4+ or CD8+ T cells sorted from blood, sampled in a trial of the OX40 agonist ivuxolimab. The receptor comes from an adult with an advanced solid tumor such as melanoma, head and neck, liver or kidney cancer. The sequence is built from TRBV18 and TRBJ2-7; TRBD1 might be the D gene, on 5 matching bases. The nucleotide sequence is given as TGTGCCAGCTCACCACAGGGGCCCTCAACCTACGAGCAGTACTTC. This gives the protein CASSPQGPSTYEQYF.